This TCR beta chain was found in a study of sequential checkpoint blockade in melanoma. Study-wide context: After both sequences, patients received maintenance nivolumab. The study's findings and limits: In arm A, pretreatment tumor clonality was associated with response. Patients with week-13 increases in T-cell fraction and clonality benefited about 30 times more often.

Treatment in this sample: randomized to nivolumab then ipilimumab (arm A) or the reverse (arm B). None of the patients previously received DNA-damaging chemotherapy. Repertoires were generated with immunoSEQ multiplex PCR, while TCRdb's copy carries only in-frame clones and drops some. The sample includes roughly 6,400 clones, 21% of them seen just once. The CDR3 sequence is 17 residues long. The germline V gene encodes CDR1 SGHNT and CDR2 YENEEA. The V and J ends lost 5 bases and 6 bases, in that order; junction bases with no gene match: 10. As for this clone: Antigen unknown.

Sequencing was performed on tumor tissue (inferred from file names), taken from a patient given nivolumab and ipilimumab in sequence. The sequence came from a human donor with melanoma. This rearrangement joins TRBV11-3 to TRBJ2-2; TRBD1 matches at 12 bases. This chain's CDR3 is CASSNYRDRGRSGELFF. In DNA form, the CDR3 reads TGTGCCAGCAGCAACTACCGGGACAGGGGGCGGTCCGGGGAGCTGTTTTTT.